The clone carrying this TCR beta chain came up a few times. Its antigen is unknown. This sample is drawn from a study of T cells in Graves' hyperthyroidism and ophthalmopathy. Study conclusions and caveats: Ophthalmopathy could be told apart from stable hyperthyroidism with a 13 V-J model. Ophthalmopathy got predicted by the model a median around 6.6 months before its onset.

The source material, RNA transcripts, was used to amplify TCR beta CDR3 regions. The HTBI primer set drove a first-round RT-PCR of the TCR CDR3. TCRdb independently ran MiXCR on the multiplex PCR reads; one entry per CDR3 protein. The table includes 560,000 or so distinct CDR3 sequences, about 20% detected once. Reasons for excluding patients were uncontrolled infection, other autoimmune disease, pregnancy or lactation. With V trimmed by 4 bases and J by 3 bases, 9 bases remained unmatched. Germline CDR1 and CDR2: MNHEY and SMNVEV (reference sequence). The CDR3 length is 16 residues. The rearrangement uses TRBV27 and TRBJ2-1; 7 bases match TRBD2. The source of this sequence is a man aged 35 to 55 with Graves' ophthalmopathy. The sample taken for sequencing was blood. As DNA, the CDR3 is TGTGCCAGCAGTTGGGGAGCGGGAAGTGGCTACAATGAGCAGTTCTTC. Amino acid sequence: CASSWGAGSGYNEQFF.